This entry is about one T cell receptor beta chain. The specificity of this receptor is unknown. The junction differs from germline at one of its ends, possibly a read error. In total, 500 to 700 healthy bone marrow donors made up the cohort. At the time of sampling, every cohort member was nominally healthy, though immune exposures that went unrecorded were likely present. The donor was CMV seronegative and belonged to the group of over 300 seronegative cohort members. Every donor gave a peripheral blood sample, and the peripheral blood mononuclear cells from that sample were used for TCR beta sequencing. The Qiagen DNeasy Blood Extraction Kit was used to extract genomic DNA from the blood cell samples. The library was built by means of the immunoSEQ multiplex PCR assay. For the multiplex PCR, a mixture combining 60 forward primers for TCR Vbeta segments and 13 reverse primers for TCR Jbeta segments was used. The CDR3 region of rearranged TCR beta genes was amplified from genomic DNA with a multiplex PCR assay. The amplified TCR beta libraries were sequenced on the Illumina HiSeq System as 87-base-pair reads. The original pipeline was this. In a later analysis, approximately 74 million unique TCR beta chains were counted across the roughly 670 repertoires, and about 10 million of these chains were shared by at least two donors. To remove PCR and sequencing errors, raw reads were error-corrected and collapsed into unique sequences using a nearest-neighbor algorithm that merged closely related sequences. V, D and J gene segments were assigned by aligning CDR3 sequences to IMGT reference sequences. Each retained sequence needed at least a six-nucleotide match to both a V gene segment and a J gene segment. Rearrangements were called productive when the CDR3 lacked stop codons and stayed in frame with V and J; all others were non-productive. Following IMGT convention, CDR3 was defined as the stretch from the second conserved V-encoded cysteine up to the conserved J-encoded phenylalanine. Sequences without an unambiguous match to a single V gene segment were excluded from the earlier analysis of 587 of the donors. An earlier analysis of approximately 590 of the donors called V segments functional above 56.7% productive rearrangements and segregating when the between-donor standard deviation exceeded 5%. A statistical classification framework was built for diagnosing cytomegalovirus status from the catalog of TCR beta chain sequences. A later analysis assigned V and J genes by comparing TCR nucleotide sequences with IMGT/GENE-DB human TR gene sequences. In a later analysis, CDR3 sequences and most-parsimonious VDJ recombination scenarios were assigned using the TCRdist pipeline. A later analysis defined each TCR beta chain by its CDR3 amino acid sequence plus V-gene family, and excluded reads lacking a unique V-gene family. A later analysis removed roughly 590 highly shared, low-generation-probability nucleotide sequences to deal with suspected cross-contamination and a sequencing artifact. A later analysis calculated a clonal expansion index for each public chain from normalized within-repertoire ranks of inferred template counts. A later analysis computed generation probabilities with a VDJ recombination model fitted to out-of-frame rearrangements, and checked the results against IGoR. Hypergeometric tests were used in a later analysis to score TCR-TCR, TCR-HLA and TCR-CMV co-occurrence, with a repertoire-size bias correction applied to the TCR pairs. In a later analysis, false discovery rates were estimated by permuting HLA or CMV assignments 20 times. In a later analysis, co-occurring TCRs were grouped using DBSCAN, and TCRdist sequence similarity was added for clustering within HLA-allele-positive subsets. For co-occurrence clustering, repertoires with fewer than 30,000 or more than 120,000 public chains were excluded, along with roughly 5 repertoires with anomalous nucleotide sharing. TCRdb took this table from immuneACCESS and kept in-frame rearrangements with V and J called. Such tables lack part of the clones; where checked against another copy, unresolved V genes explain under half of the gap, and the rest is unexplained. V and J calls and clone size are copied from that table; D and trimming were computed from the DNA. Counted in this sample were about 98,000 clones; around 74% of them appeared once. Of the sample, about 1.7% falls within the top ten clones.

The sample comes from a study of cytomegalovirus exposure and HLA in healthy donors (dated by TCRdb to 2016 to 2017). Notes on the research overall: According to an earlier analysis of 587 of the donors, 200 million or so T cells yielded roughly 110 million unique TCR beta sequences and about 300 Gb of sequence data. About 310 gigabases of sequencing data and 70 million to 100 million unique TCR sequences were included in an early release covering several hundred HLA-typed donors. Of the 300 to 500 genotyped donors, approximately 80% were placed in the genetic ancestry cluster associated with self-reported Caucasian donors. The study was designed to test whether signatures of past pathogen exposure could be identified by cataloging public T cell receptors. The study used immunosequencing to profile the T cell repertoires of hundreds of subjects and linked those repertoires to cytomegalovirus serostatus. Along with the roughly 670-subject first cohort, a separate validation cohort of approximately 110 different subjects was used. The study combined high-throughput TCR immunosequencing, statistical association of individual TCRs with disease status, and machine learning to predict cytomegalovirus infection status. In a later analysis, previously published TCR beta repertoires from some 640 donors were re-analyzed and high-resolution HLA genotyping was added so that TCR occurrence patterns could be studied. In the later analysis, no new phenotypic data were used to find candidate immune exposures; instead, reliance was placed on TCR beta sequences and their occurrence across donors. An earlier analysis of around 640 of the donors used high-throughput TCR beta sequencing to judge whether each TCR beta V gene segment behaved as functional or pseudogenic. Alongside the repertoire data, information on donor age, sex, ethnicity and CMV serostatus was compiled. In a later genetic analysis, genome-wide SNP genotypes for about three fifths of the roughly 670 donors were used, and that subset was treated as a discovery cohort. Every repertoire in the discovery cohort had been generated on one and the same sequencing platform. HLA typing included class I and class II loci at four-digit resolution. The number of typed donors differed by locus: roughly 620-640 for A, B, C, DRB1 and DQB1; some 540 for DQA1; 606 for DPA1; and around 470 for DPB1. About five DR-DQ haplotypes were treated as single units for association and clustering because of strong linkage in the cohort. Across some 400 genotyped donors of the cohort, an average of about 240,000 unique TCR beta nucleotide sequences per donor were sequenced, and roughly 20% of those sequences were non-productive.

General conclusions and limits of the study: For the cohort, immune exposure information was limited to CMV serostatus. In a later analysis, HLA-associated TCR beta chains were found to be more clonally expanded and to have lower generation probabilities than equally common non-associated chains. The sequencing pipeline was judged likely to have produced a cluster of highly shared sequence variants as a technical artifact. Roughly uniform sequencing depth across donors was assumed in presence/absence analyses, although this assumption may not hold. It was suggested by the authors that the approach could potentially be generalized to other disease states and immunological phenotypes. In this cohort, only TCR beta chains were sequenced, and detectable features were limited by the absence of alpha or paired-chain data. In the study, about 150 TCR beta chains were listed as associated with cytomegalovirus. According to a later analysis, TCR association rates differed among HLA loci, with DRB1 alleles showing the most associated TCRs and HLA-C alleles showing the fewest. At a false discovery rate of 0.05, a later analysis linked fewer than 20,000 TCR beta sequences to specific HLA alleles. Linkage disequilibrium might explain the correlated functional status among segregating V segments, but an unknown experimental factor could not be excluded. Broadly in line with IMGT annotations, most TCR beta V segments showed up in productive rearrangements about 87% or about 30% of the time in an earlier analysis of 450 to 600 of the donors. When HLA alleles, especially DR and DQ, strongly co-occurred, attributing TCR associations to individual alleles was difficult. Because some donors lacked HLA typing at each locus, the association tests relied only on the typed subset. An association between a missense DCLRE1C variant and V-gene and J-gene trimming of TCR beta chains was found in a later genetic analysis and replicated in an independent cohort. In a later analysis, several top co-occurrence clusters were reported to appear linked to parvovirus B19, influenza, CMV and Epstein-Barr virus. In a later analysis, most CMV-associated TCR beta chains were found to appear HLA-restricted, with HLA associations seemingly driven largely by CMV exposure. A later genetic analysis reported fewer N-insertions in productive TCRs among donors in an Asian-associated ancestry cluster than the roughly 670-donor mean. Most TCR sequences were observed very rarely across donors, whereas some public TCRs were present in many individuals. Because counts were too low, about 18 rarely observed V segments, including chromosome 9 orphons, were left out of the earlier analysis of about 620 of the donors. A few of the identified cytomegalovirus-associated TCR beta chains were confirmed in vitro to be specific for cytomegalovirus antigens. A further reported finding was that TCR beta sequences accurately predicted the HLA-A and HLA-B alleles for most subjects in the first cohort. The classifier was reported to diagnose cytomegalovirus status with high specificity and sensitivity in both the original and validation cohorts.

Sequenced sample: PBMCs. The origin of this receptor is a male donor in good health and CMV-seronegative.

The DNA sequence reads TGTGCCAGCAGTGTAGGGGACATCCCCTACGAGCAGTACTTC. It specifies CASSVGDIPYEQYF. The chain uses TRBV9 and TRBJ2-7, and perhaps TRBD1 as D gene, on 6 matching bases. The CDR3 holds 14 amino acids from the cysteine to the phenylalanine. Kept here is only the CDR3 DNA, which spans 42 bases and is read in frame from base 1. CDR1 is given as SGDLS and CDR2 as YYNGEE, both from the germline V gene.